Listed here are 31 T cell receptor beta chains from one sample, sequenced in a study of cytomegalovirus exposure and HLA in healthy donors. 60 Vbeta and 13 Jbeta primers were used in PCR. Produced via immunoSEQ multiplex PCR; TCRdb's table is partial and in-frame only. The repertoire holds more than 200,000 clones, with approximately 79% as singletons. What was sequenced was PBMCs. The source of these receptors is a male donor in good health and CMV-seronegative.

The V and J genes are TRBV2 and TRBJ2-7, with 11 nucleotides matching TRBD1. V dropped 0 bases and J dropped 6; count of bases not matched to a gene: 7. The V gene's germline CDR1 is SNHLY and CDR2 FYNNEI. The CDR3 loop spans 16 amino acids. The CDR3 DNA is TGTGCCAGCAGTGAAGCGCTTACGGGACAGGGGGGCGAGCAGTACTTC. Protein product: CASSEALTGQGGEQYF.

The genes are TRBV5-1 and TRBJ2-7, with 9 bases matching TRBD1. V gave up 0 bases and J gave up 3 bases; unmatched junction bases: 4. This CDR3 region has 15 residues. Germline CDR1 is SGHRS and CDR2 is YFSETQ. The CDR3 DNA reads as TGCGCCAGCAGCTTGGGGGACAGGGCTCTCTACGAGCAGTACTTC. Its protein is CASSLGDRALYEQYF.

The chain employs TRBV19 and TRBJ1-4; TRBD1 is a possible D gene (5 bases). Deletions cut 5 bases from V and 0 bases from J, with 13 bases between. This CDR3 region has 16 residues. CDR1 is LNHDA and CDR2 is SQIVND in the germline V gene (reference sequence). The CDR3 reads CASSPRQSSTNEKLFF. The DNA for the CDR3 is TGTGCCAGTAGTCCCCGACAGTCCTCAACTAATGAAAAACTGTTTTTT.

The CDR3 nucleotides read TGTGCCAGTAGTCTCGGGTTCTCCGGGGAGACCCAGTACTTC. As protein: CASSLGFSGETQYF. V and J are TRBV19 and TRBJ2-5; D not certain. The V end was cut by 5 bases, the J end by 5 bases, with 15 bases between. Germline V CDR1 and CDR2: LNHDA, SQIVND (reference sequence). The CDR3 totals 14 residues.

This clone was observed a handful of times. The chain employs TRBV2 and TRBJ1-5; TRBD1 might be the D (5 bases). The CDR3 covers 13 residues. Trimming took off 6 bases at V and 0 bases at J, with 6 bases between the two ends. The germline gives CDR1 SNHLY, CDR2 FYNNEI. The DNA for the CDR3 is TGTGCCAGCAGGACAGATAGCAATCAGCCCCAGCATTTT. As protein: CASRTDSNQPQHF.

The chain is built from TRBV4-3 and TRBJ2-5; 9 bases line up with TRBD1. The DNA end is a closer match to TRBJ2-7, so the J assignment may be wrong. Germline loops: CDR1 LGHNA, CDR2 YSLEER. The CDR3 extends over 14 amino acids. The CDR3 loop is CASSQGTGRYEQYF. In DNA form, the CDR3 reads TGCGCCAGCAGCCAGGGGACAGGGAGATACGAGCAGTACTTC.

The chain combines TRBV4-3 with TRBJ2-3; 9 nucleotides agree with TRBD2. Germline assignment: CDR1 LGHNA and CDR2 YSLEER. CDR3 length: 14 amino acids. The ends lost 8 bases at V and 8 bases at J; junction bases unmatched: 11. The CDR3 coding sequence is TGCGCCAGCGGTTTTGGCGGGGGGGAGGTTACGCAGTATTTT. It translates to CASGFGGGEVTQYF.

The chain uses TRBV29-1 and TRBJ2-3, with D perhaps matching TRBD2 (7 bases). The CDR3 contains 12 residues. Trimming pared 3 bases from V and 6 bases from J, leaving 10 bases between. Germline V lookup: CDR1 SQVTM, CDR2 ANQGSEA. This CDR3 reads CSVDTGGDTQYF. CDR3 coding DNA: TGCAGCGTTGATACGGGGGGCGATACGCAGTATTTT.

This chain uses TRBV6-5 with TRBJ1-4; D gene ambiguous. The V gene's germline CDR1 is MNHEY and CDR2 SVGAGI. The CDR3 totals 12 residues. V was trimmed by 6 bases and J by 12 bases, leaving 14 bases between them. The CDR3: CASSPGAQELFF. The CDR3 bases are TGTGCCAGCAGCCCGGGAGCTCAGGAACTGTTTTTT.

This chain uses TRBV7-3 with TRBJ1-1, with no clear D. This CDR3 contains 13 residues. CDR1 SGHTA and CDR2 FQGTGA come from the germline V gene. V lost 5 bases to trimming and J lost 1 base, with 8 bases between them. This CDR3 is CASSANRNTEAFF. CDR3 nucleotide sequence: TGTGCCAGCAGCGCAAACAGGAACACTGAAGCTTTCTTT.

The V gene is TRBV5-6, the J gene TRBJ2-5; the D gene is possibly TRBD2 (6 bases). The CDR3 is 15 amino acids. Germline assignment: CDR1 SGHDT and CDR2 YYEEEE. Trimming left V 0 bases short and J 5 bases short, with 14 bases between. The CDR3 region is CASSLGLGRQETQYF. CDR3 nucleotide sequence: TGTGCCAGCAGCTTGGGACTAGGTAGACAGGAGACCCAGTACTTC.

CDR3: CATSRDQGLEETQYF. Here the CDR3 DNA reads TGTGCCACCAGCAGAGATCAGGGGCTCGAAGAGACCCAGTACTTC. The chain couples TRBV15 to TRBJ2-5, with D tentatively TRBD1 (6 bases). The CDR3 loop spans 15 amino acids. CDR1 LNHNV and CDR2 YYDKDF come from the germline V gene (reference sequence). Trimming left V 0 bases short and J 3 bases short, with 11 bases between.

This chain uses TRBV5-6 with TRBJ2-5; unclear D gene. V was shortened by 1 base and J by 5 bases, with 9 bases between the two germline ends. Germline V gives CDR1 SGHDT, CDR2 YYEEEE. The CDR3 contains 13 residues. The CDR3 reads CASSLRSRETQYF. In DNA, the CDR3 is TGTGCCAGCAGCTTGCGGAGCCGGGAGACCCAGTACTTC. Drawing the rest from reference TRBV5-6 and TRBJ2-5, the complete variable domain is DAGVTQSPTHLIKTRGQQVTLRCSPKSGHDTVSWYQQALGQGPQFIFQYYEEEERQRGNFPDRFSGHQFPNYSSELNVNALLLGDSALYLCASSLRSRETQYFGPGTRLLVL.

The rearrangement uses TRBV6-5 and TRBJ2-7; 9 positions match TRBD1. Germline values: CDR1 MNHEY, CDR2 SVGAGI. CDR3 size: 16 residues. V shed 4 bases and J 0 bases; nucleotides not matched to a gene: 7. The CDR3 here is CASSSRTGDGSYEQYF. CDR3 DNA sequence: TGTGCCAGCAGTTCCCGGACAGGGGACGGCTCCTACGAGCAGTACTTC.

V usage is TRBV6-1 and J usage is TRBJ2-3; 9 bases agree with TRBD2. Germline V CDR1 and CDR2: MNHNS, SASEGT. With V trimmed by 3 bases and J by 2 bases, 6 bases remained unmatched. The length of the CDR3 is 16 residues. The CDR3 coding sequence is TGTGCCAGCAGTGACCGAGGACTAGCGAACACAGATACGCAGTATTTT. It translates to CASSDRGLANTDTQYF.

The V call is TRBV25-1, the J call TRBJ2-7; the match to TRBD2 covers 7 bases. CDR1 and CDR2 (germline): MGHDK, SYGVNS. This CDR3 has 16 amino acids. V trimming: 1 base; J trimming: 3 bases; junction bases outside the gene matches: 9. The CDR3 reads CASSEFLAGELYEQYF. Written as DNA, the CDR3 is TGTGCCAGCAGTGAATTTCTGGCGGGAGAACTCTACGAGCAGTACTTC.

The chain links TRBV9 to TRBJ2-1; 10 bases are shared with TRBD1. This CDR3 is 12 amino acids long. Looked up from germline, CDR1 is SGDLS and CDR2 is YYNGEE. The junction had 4 bases not matched to a gene; V was cut back by 2 bases and J by 14 bases. CDR3: CASSVDRGPEFF. CDR3 nucleotide sequence: TGTGCCAGCAGCGTCGACAGGGGGCCGGAGTTCTTC. The complete variable domain, with remaining parts taken from reference TRBV9 and TRBJ2-1, reads DSGVTQTPKHLITATGQRVTLRCSPRSGDLSVYWYQQSLDQGLQFLIQYYNGEERAKGNILERFSAQQFPDLHSELNLSSLELGDSALYFCASSVDRGPEFFGPGTRLTVL.

This chain uses TRBV29-1 with TRBJ2-6, with TRBD1 matching over 8 bases. Trimming at V came to 5 bases and at J to 0 bases, leaving 6 bases not matched to a gene. CDR3 length: 16 residues. Germline V gives CDR1 SQVTM, CDR2 ANQGSEA. In DNA, the CDR3 is TGCAGCGTTTCGGACAGGGACTTCTCTGGGGCCAACGTCCTGACTTTC. This codes for CSVSDRDFSGANVLTF.

V usage is TRBV14 and J usage is TRBJ1-2, with D tentatively TRBD1 (5 bases). Per germline, CDR1 SGHDN and CDR2 FVKESK. This CDR3 contains 12 residues. V lost 5 bases and J 2 bases, leaving 6 bases between the germline ends. The CDR3 sequence: CASSAGNYGYTF. Written as DNA, the CDR3 is TGTGCCAGCAGCGCAGGGAACTATGGCTACACCTTC. Full variable domain (remainder filled in from reference TRBV14 and TRBJ1-2): EAGVTQFPSHSVIEKGQTVTLRCDPISGHDNLYWYRRVMGKEIKFLLHFVKESKQDESGMPNNRFLAERTGGTYSTLKVQPAELEDSGVYFCASSAGNYGYTFGSGTRLTVV.

The chain employs TRBV7-8 and TRBJ2-3; 7 bases are shared with TRBD2. Germline CDR1 and CDR2: SGHVS and FQNEAQ. V was clipped by 5 bases and J by 4 bases; unmatched bases: 6. The length of the CDR3 is 14 residues. The CDR3 bases are TGTGCCAGCAGCGCGGGCGGGAGTGCAGATACGCAGTATTTT. It codes for CASSAGGSADTQYF.

J is TRBJ1-5 and V is TRBV18, with a possible D match to TRBD1 (5 bases). This CDR3 spans 16 amino acids. The germline CDR1 and CDR2 sequences are KGHSH and LQKENI. V was cut by 2 bases and J by 2 bases, with 13 bases left in between. The CDR3 sequence is CASSPSRDGGNQPQHF. The CDR3 DNA follows: TGTGCCAGCTCACCATCCAGGGATGGTGGCAATCAGCCCCAGCATTTT.

V is TRBV11-1 and J is TRBJ1-3; 10 bases fit TRBD1. The CDR3 covers 17 residues. V shed 5 bases, J shed 0 bases, and the junction held 7 bases outside the gene matches. CDR1 is SGHAT and CDR2 is FQDESV in the germline V gene (reference sequence). The DNA of the CDR3 is TGTGCCAGCAGCCTCCCCGGGACAGGGGTCTCTGGAAACACCATATATTTT. Its translation: CASSLPGTGVSGNTIYF. Combining the CDR3 with reference TRBV11-1 and TRBJ1-3 gives the whole variable domain EAEVAQSPRYKITEKSQAVAFWCDPISGHATLYWYRQILGQGPELLVQFQDESVVDDSQLPKDRFSAERLKGVDSTLKIQPAELGDSAMYLCASSLPGTGVSGNTIYFGEGSWLTVV.

The gene calls are TRBV7-9 and TRBJ2-7; 11 nucleotides agree with TRBD2. With 5 bases clipped from V and 6 bases from J, the junction kept 3 bases outside the gene matches. The CDR3 covers 13 residues. Germline CDR1 SEHNR, CDR2 FQNEAQ (reference sequence). The chain's CDR3 is CASSPGLAGEQYF. CDR3 coding DNA: TGTGCCAGCAGCCCAGGACTAGCGGGCGAGCAGTACTTC.

The genes are TRBV19 and TRBJ2-3; perhaps TRBD1 as D (5 bases). The CDR3 contains 15 residues. Germline CDR1 reads LNHDA; CDR2 reads SQIVND (reference sequence). V lost 4 bases to trimming and J lost 4 bases, with 15 bases between them. The CDR3 nucleotides are TGTGCCAGTAGTACCCCCTCAGGGATGGCAGATACGCAGTATTTT. Translation: CASSTPSGMADTQYF.

The CDR3 DNA reads as TGTGCCATCAGTGAGGCAGGGGATCAGCCCCAGCATTTT. Amino acid sequence: CAISEAGDQPQHF. The chain couples TRBV10-3 to TRBJ1-5; tentative D call: TRBD1 (6 bases). CDR3 length: 13 amino acids. Per the germline V gene, CDR1 is ENHRY and CDR2 is SYGVKD. Deletions cut 2 bases from V and 5 bases from J, with 7 bases between.

The chain uses TRBV7-3 and TRBJ2-3; 15 bases fit TRBD2. In germline, CDR1 is SGHTA, CDR2 FQGTGA. The CDR3 totals 18 residues. V lost 4 bases to trimming and J lost 5 bases; unmatched junction nucleotides: 10. The CDR3 nucleotides are TGTGCCAGCAGCTCCACCGGACTAGCGGGGGGGCCTAGAGATACGCAGTATTTT. This encodes CASSSTGLAGGPRDTQYF.

V and J are TRBV9 and TRBJ2-1, with TRBD2 as a possible D gene (6 bases). The CDR3 runs to 14 residues. Per germline, CDR1 SGDLS and CDR2 YYNGEE. V lost 4 bases and J 3 bases, leaving 11 bases between the germline ends. The CDR3 here is CASSRLAYYNEQFF. In DNA form, the CDR3 reads TGTGCCAGCAGCCGGCTAGCGTACTACAATGAGCAGTTCTTC. Supplemented by reference TRBV9 and TRBJ2-1, the full variable domain reads DSGVTQTPKHLITATGQRVTLRCSPRSGDLSVYWYQQSLDQGLQFLIQYYNGEERAKGNILERFSAQQFPDLHSELNLSSLELGDSALYFCASSRLAYYNEQFFGPGTRLTVL.

V usage is TRBV7-9 and J usage is TRBJ1-2, with D unclear. The CDR3 covers 12 residues. Deletions cut 8 bases from V and 8 bases from J, with 15 bases between. The germline V gene encodes CDR1 SEHNR and CDR2 FQNEAQ (reference sequence). The chain's CDR3 is CASSSEGGGYTF. The CDR3 DNA is TGTGCCAGCTCCTCCGAGGGTGGCGGCTACACCTTC. The variable domain in full, completed from reference TRBV7-9 and TRBJ1-2, reads DTGVSQNPRHKITKRGQNVTFRCDPISEHNRLYWYRQTLGQGPEFLTYFQNEAQLEKSRLLSDRFSAERPKGSFSTLEIQRTEQGDSAMYLCASSSEGGGYTFGSGTRLTVV.

DNA of the CDR3: TGTGCCAGCATTACGGGACAGAACTATGGCTACACCTTC. It specifies CASITGQNYGYTF. V usage is TRBV28 and J usage is TRBJ1-2, with TRBD1 matching 7 bases. Germline V gives CDR1 MDHEN, CDR2 SYDVKM. After removal of 7 bases from V and 2 bases from J, the junction contained 4 bases not matched to a gene. This CDR3 contains 13 residues.

Here the CDR3 DNA reads TGTGCCAGCTCGCCTGGACTAACCCCCGGACAGTTCTTC. Protein sequence: CASSPGLTPGQFF. The rearrangement joins TRBV25-1 to TRBJ2-1; D may be TRBD2 (6 bases). V lost 8 bases, J lost 13 bases, and 21 bases lay in between. Germline CDR1 MGHDK, CDR2 SYGVNS. The CDR3 spans 13 residues.

The chain couples TRBV5-1 to TRBJ1-2; D is unresolved. The CDR3 covers 12 residues. Trimming stripped 0 bases from V and 5 bases from J, with 5 bases between. Germline V lookup: CDR1 SGHRS, CDR2 YFSETQ. The CDR3 sequence: CASSLVPYGYTF. The CDR3 DNA sequence: TGCGCCAGCAGCTTGGTTCCGTATGGCTACACCTTC.